A single TCR beta chain is shown here with its context. What it binds is not known. The CDR3 consists of 11 residues. In germline, CDR1 is SQVTM, CDR2 ANQGSEA. The data were taken from a study of CXCR3-negative and CXCR3-positive naive CD8 T cells. Study-wide points: Similar levels of surface CD5 were seen between naive subsets; TCR strength was inferred from TRB CDR3 properties. With CXCR3 expression partially decreased after cryopreservation, most assays relied on fresh PBMCs. Against CXCR3-negative naive cells, CXCR3-positive naive cells showed more hydrophobic TRB CDR3s. Both of the naive subsets showed about the same high diversity, but memory CD8+ cells had much less.

In preparing the TRB cDNA libraries, 5' RACE with UMI labels was used. TCRdb re-called the 5' RACE reads; one entry per CDR3 protein, DNA not given. Its table records under 70,000 distinct CDR3 sequences. Sequencing input: naive CXCR3+ CD8+ T cells from blood. Stated subset: CD45RO-CCR7+CD27+CD95- naive CD8+ T cells expressing CXCR3 (TNR3+). The rearrangement links TRBV29-1 to TRBJ2-7; absent DNA, TCRdb's TRBD2 call cannot be checked. The source is a human donor in good health. Some clones in this sample may be carry-over from other donors' samples. CDR3 protein: CSTLNNYEQYF.